The next 32 T cell receptor beta chains were all read from a single sample in a study of blood T cell repertoires in COVID-19. Clones were sequenced by immunoSEQ multiplex PCR, and TCRdb holds only the in-frame ones, with some missing. Among 140,000 or so clones listed, over 70% were seen once. The sample taken for sequencing was peripheral blood. The receptors here all came from a woman between 45 and 60 years old with acute or convalescent COVID-19.

The genes are TRBV5-1 and TRBJ2-2; 8 nucleotides match TRBD1. Germline assignment: CDR1 SGHRS and CDR2 YFSETQ. The V and J ends lost 3 bases and 1 base, in that order; junction bases with no gene match: 8. This CDR3 has 17 amino acids. CDR3 nucleotide sequence: TGCGCCAGCAGCTCAGCCGAAGGACAGGGGAACACCGGGGAGCTGTTTTTT. Residues: CASSSAEGQGNTGELFF.

The gene calls are TRBV7-8 and TRBJ2-7; a weak D match, TRBD2 (6 bases). V gave up 7 bases and J gave up 2 bases, with 15 bases separating them. Germline V gene data show CDR1 as SGHVS and CDR2 as FQNEAQ. The CDR3 is 14 residues long. In DNA form, the CDR3 reads TGTGCCAGCAAAGTACTAGCTCTTACCTACGAGCAGTACTTC. Residues: CASKVLALTYEQYF.

This chain connects TRBV2 to TRBJ2-2; TRBD2 might be the D (5 bases). Germline values: CDR1 SNHLY, CDR2 FYNNEI. V lost 8 bases and J 5 bases, leaving 12 bases between the germline ends. This CDR3 spans 13 amino acids. CDR3 in amino acids: CASGRAFTGELFF. CDR3 sequence (DNA): TGTGCCAGCGGGAGAGCGTTTACCGGGGAGCTGTTTTTT.

This clone was counted a single time. The chain uses TRBV4-1 and TRBJ2-2; 10 bases are a match to TRBD1. With 0 bases clipped from V and 4 bases from J, the junction kept 2 bases outside the gene matches. CDR3 size: 16 residues. Germline V CDR1 and CDR2: MGHRA, YSYEKL. CDR3 bases: TGCGCCAGCAGCCAAGAGGGGACAGGGGTCACCGGGGAGCTGTTTTTT. Its translation is CASSQEGTGVTGELFF.

The V call is TRBV4-1, the J call TRBJ1-5; D gene ambiguous. Trimming left V 0 bases short and J 3 bases short, with 12 bases between. This CDR3 is built from 16 residues. Germline values: CDR1 MGHRA, CDR2 YSYEKL. The CDR3: CASSQDNPQVNQPQHF. The CDR3 DNA follows: TGCGCCAGCAGCCAAGATAATCCGCAGGTCAATCAGCCCCAGCATTTT.

The J gene is TRBJ2-1, the V gene TRBV27, with TRBD1 matching 7 bases. Germline CDR1 and CDR2: MNHEY and SMNVEV (reference sequence). This CDR3 region has 13 residues. The ends lost 8 bases at V and 4 bases at J; junction bases unmatched: 5. CDR3 loop: CASQGQVYNEQFF. The DNA for the CDR3 is TGTGCCAGCCAAGGACAGGTTTACAATGAGCAGTTCTTC.

In DNA, the CDR3 is TGTGCCAGCAGTTTATACAGGGATCAGCCCCAGCATTTT. Its protein product is CASSLYRDQPQHF. The chain links TRBV27 to TRBJ1-5; TRBD1 might be the D (6 bases). This CDR3 has 13 amino acids. V was trimmed by 1 base and J by 5 bases, leaving 6 bases between them. Germline V gives CDR1 MNHEY, CDR2 SMNVEV (reference sequence).

The chain has TRBV6-6 and TRBJ2-7; a weak D match, TRBD1 (5 bases). With 5 bases removed from V and 3 bases from J, the gap between germline ends came to 17 bases. Per germline, CDR1 MNHNY and CDR2 SVGAGI (reference sequence). The CDR3 runs to 15 residues. Written as DNA, the CDR3 is TGTGCCAGCAGTCAAGACAGAGCCTTCTACTACGAGCAGTACTTC. This encodes CASSQDRAFYYEQYF.

The chain combines TRBV6-5 with TRBJ2-7, with 9 bases matching TRBD1. The CDR3 totals 15 residues. V shed 0 bases, J shed 1 base, and the junction held 1 base outside the gene matches. Germline values: CDR1 MNHEY, CDR2 SVGAGI. CDR3 DNA: TGTGCCAGCAGTTACTCGGGACAGGGTTCCTACGAGCAGTACTTC. Protein: CASSYSGQGSYEQYF.

This clone occurred a few times. The chain employs TRBV10-3 and TRBJ2-1; the match to TRBD2 covers 10 bases. Germline CDR1 is ENHRY and CDR2 is SYGVKD. The CDR3 totals 16 residues. Losses at the gene ends were 2 bases for V and 0 bases for J; bases not matched to a gene: 1. The CDR3 sequence: CAISEASGSSYNEQFF. For the CDR3, the DNA is TGTGCCATCAGTGAGGCTAGCGGGAGCTCCTACAATGAGCAGTTCTTC.

The chain joins TRBV18 to TRBJ1-3, with D possibly matching TRBD1 (6 bases). CDR1 is KGHSH, CDR2 LQKENI, per germline. V was clipped by 3 bases and J by 0 bases, with 15 bases between them. There are 17 residues in the CDR3. DNA of the CDR3: TGTGCCAGCTCACCTCGCTCGGCAGGGGTCTCTGGAAACACCATATATTTT. It yields the protein CASSPRSAGVSGNTIYF.

The rearrangement links TRBV6-2 or TRBV6-3 to TRBJ2-2; 11 bases align to TRBD1. V lost 7 bases to trimming and J lost 6 bases; unmatched junction nucleotides: 10. CDR1 MNHEY and CDR2 SVGEGT come from the germline V gene. This CDR3 has 16 amino acids. The CDR3 region is CASIPRTGGFAGELFF. CDR3 bases: TGTGCCAGCATCCCTCGGACAGGGGGCTTTGCCGGGGAGCTGTTTTTT.

This clone was found once. The chain combines TRBV19 with TRBJ2-7; D is unclear. Trimming took 3 bases from V and 0 from J, leaving 18 bases between them. The CDR3 loop spans 17 amino acids. Germline-derived CDR1 and CDR2 are LNHDA and SQIVND (reference sequence). Written as DNA, the CDR3 is TGTGCCAGTAGTATCTTGGTCAGCGTCTCGGGCTCCTACGAGCAGTACTTC. This gives the protein CASSILVSVSGSYEQYF.

V and J are TRBV6-5 and TRBJ2-7, with TRBD1 matching over 8 bases. The CDR3 spans 15 residues. V dropped 7 bases and J dropped 1; count of bases not matched to a gene: 9. CDR1 and CDR2 from the germline V gene are MNHEY and SVGAGI. The CDR3 DNA sequence: TGTGCCAGCACCCCCCCGGGACAGGCTTCCTACGAGCAGTACTTC. Its protein product is CASTPPGQASYEQYF.

V usage is TRBV11-2 and J usage is TRBJ2-1; 7 bases match TRBD1. The CDR3 is made up of 14 amino acids. Trimming took 0 bases from V and 10 from J; bases not matched to a gene: 6. Germline V CDR1 and CDR2: SGHAT, FQNNGV. For the CDR3, the DNA is TGTGCCAGCAGCTTAGATGTGACAGGGTACGAGCAGTTCTTC. Protein product: CASSLDVTGYEQFF.

The rearrangement joins TRBV7-3 to TRBJ1-5; D unclear. CDR1 is SGHTA and CDR2 is FQGTGA in the germline V gene. This CDR3 comprises 13 residues. V lost 1 base and J lost 6, with 7 bases in between. This CDR3 reads CASSLSSSQPQHF. The CDR3 DNA reads TGTGCCAGCAGCTTAAGTTCGAGTCAGCCCCAGCATTTT.

The V gene is TRBV7-6, the J gene TRBJ2-5; D not resolved. This CDR3 spans 12 amino acids. Trimming took 6 bases from V and 4 from J, leaving 9 bases between them. The V gene's germline CDR1 is SGHVS and CDR2 FNYEAQ. The CDR3 region is CASSSTGETQYF. The CDR3, as DNA: TGTGCCAGCAGTTCGACGGGAGAGACCCAGTACTTC.

The rearrangement links TRBV9 to TRBJ2-7; D remains unclear. V lost 0 bases and J lost 2, with 15 bases in between. This CDR3 is 16 amino acids long. The germline V gene encodes CDR1 SGDLS and CDR2 YYNGEE. CDR3 DNA: TGTGCCAGCAGCGTAGCCCGCGTGAGCCCTACCTACGAGCAGTACTTC. Its protein is CASSVARVSPTYEQYF.

On this clone: A much larger clone sits a single nucleotide away, making a read error possible. The V gene is TRBV6-6, the J gene TRBJ2-7; D gene ambiguous. The V gene lost 5 bases and the J gene lost 2 bases, with 10 bases spanning the gap. The CDR3 runs 13 residues. The germline V gene has CDR1 MNHNY and CDR2 SVGAGI (reference sequence). CDR3 sequence reads: CASSPGFAYEQYF. The CDR3 DNA reads as TGTGCCAGCAGTCCGGGTTTTGCCTACGAGCAGTACTTC.

This chain joins TRBV9 and TRBJ2-2; maybe TRBD1 (5 bases). V shed 1 base and J shed 1 base, with 8 bases lying between them. Germline V CDR1 and CDR2: SGDLS, YYNGEE. This CDR3 contains 15 residues. CDR3 amino acids: CASSVSGLNTGELFF. The CDR3 DNA reads TGTGCCAGCAGCGTATCAGGGTTGAACACCGGGGAGCTGTTTTTT.

As regards this clone: One junction end does not reproduce the germline sequence, and a read error may be involved. The chain uses TRBV12-3 or TRBV12-4 and TRBJ2-2; D is unresolved. The CDR3 is 13 residues long. The CDR3 loop is CASSLGHTEELFF. The CDR3 DNA follows: TGTGCCAGCAGTTTAGGGCACACCGAGGAGCTGTTTTTT.

The chain is built from TRBV3-1 (or the pseudogene TRBV3-2) and TRBJ1-5, with TRBD1 as a possible D gene (6 bases). The CDR3 extends over 15 amino acids. From germline, CDR1 is LGHDT and CDR2 YNNKEL (reference sequence). Trimming took 1 base from V and 7 from J, leaving 14 bases between them. This chain's CDR3 is CASSQGVGARQPQHF. In DNA, the CDR3 is TGTGCCAGCAGCCAAGGAGTGGGGGCGAGGCAGCCCCAGCATTTT.

The rearrangement uses TRBV10-1 and TRBJ2-4; D gene uncertain. This CDR3 has 19 residues. CDR1 WNHNN and CDR2 SYGVQD come from the germline V gene (reference sequence). V lost 0 bases and J 0 bases, leaving 18 bases between the germline ends. The CDR3, as DNA: TGCGCCAGCAGTGAGTCTTCCCGGGTGGTCGACTTAGCCAAAAACATTCAGTACTTC. Its protein is CASSESSRVVDLAKNIQYF.

V and J are TRBV13 and TRBJ2-1; 9 nucleotides align to TRBD1. Germline trimming cut 3 bases from V and 4 bases from J; bases unmatched to any gene: 4. The CDR3 loop spans 15 amino acids. Germline V gene lookup returns CDR1 PRHDT and CDR2 FYEKMQ (reference sequence). CDR3 DNA sequence: TGTGCCAGCAGCTTCGTGACAGGGGGTTACAATGAGCAGTTCTTC. It codes for CASSFVTGGYNEQFF.

The V gene is TRBV28, the J gene TRBJ1-1; no firm D call. The CDR3 is made up of 14 amino acids. Germline V gene lookup returns CDR1 MDHEN and CDR2 SYDVKM. V was trimmed by 1 base and J by 4 bases, leaving 10 bases between them. CDR3 protein: CASSLLRTPTEAFF. The CDR3 nucleotides are TGTGCCAGCAGTTTATTGCGCACCCCCACTGAAGCTTTCTTT. Drawing the rest from reference TRBV28 and TRBJ1-1, the complete variable domain is DVKVTQSSRYLVKRTGEKVFLECVQDMDHENMFWYRQDPGLGLRLIYFSYDVKMKEKGDIPEGYSVSREKKERFSLILESASTNQTSMYLCASSLLRTPTEAFFGQGTRLTVV.

The chain recombines TRBV13 with TRBJ2-3, with 11 bases that match TRBD2. Unmatched junction bases numbered 8, after V lost 4 bases and J lost 2 bases. The CDR3 runs to 17 residues. The V gene's germline CDR1 is PRHDT and CDR2 FYEKMQ (reference sequence). Written as DNA, the CDR3 is TGTGCCAGCAGCTCAAGACTAGCGGGGCCCCTCACAGATACGCAGTATTTT. It yields the protein CASSSRLAGPLTDTQYF.

The V call is TRBV30, the J call TRBJ1-5, with D unresolved. This CDR3 has 13 amino acids. The V end was cut by 1 base, the J end by 4 bases, with 8 bases between. CDR1 GTSNPN and CDR2 SVGIG come from the germline V gene (reference sequence). The CDR3 reads CAWSGQVNQPQHF. CDR3 bases: TGTGCCTGGAGTGGGCAGGTTAATCAGCCCCAGCATTTT.

V is TRBV3-1 (or the pseudogene TRBV3-2) and J is TRBJ2-1, with D possibly being TRBD2 (6 bases). The germline CDR1 and CDR2 sequences are LGHDT and YNNKEL (reference sequence). V was trimmed by 5 bases and J by 0 bases, leaving 14 bases between them. CDR3 length: 16 amino acids. CDR3 protein: CASSSNTGDSYNEQFF. Written as DNA, the CDR3 is TGTGCCAGCAGCTCAAACACGGGGGACTCCTACAATGAGCAGTTCTTC.

This chain joins TRBV13 and TRBJ1-1, with D possibly TRBD1 on 6 matching bases. The germline V gene has CDR1 PRHDT and CDR2 FYEKMQ (reference sequence). With 5 bases removed from V and 7 bases from J, the gap between germline ends came to 11 bases. This CDR3 region has 12 residues. This CDR3 reads CASSLAGVEAFF. Here the CDR3 DNA reads TGTGCCAGCAGCCTGGCAGGGGTTGAAGCTTTCTTT.

The chain joins TRBV27 to TRBJ2-1, with 12 bases matching TRBD2. J lost 0 bases, V lost 7 bases, and 10 bases had no gene match. This CDR3 has 18 amino acids. Germline loops: CDR1 MNHEY, CDR2 SMNVEV (reference sequence). The CDR3 reads CASTHTSGGPRSYNEQFF. The CDR3 DNA sequence: TGTGCCAGCACCCATACTAGCGGGGGGCCTCGCTCCTACAATGAGCAGTTCTTC.

The chain is built from TRBV5-1 and TRBJ2-7; a possible D gene is TRBD2 (6 bases). The CDR3 contains 15 residues. The V gene lost 0 bases and the J gene lost 7 bases, with 17 bases spanning the gap. Germline V lookup: CDR1 SGHRS, CDR2 YFSETQ. CDR3 coding DNA: TGCGCCAGCAGCTTGGCCGGGAGCAGGGCCCTGGAGCAGTACTTC. The encoded protein is CASSLAGSRALEQYF.

This rearrangement joins TRBV25-1 to TRBJ2-7; possible D gene TRBD1, 5 bases. The germline V gene has CDR1 MGHDK and CDR2 SYGVNS. The ends were cut back, 1 base at V and 6 bases at J, with 13 bases in the middle. The CDR3 loop spans 14 amino acids. The CDR3 sequence: CASSELETGGEQYF. The DNA of the CDR3 is TGTGCCAGCAGTGAATTGGAAACAGGCGGCGAGCAGTACTTC.